This T cell receptor (beta chain) is drawn from a study of long-term antiretroviral therapy in people with HIV. At the level of the study: A decade or so separates the oldest specimens from the later 2015 immediate-ART recommendation.

Donors each had at least one pre-ART PBMC sample and at least two post-ART ones. CDR1 and CDR2 from the germline V gene are SEHNR and FQNEAQ (reference sequence). V lost 5 bases, J lost 1 base, and 20 bases lay in between. This CDR3 is built from 17 residues. It was version v3.0 of the immunoSEQ assay that was run at survey level. TCRdb keeps only in-frame clones here, not all; method: immunoSEQ multiplex PCR. The table has 9,500 to 12,000 clones, around 81% seen once; the top ten hold 15% to 20%. Sequencing used unsorted PBMCs, obtained 1.8 years after starting antiretroviral therapy. The genes are TRBV7-9 and TRBJ1-1; D is perhaps TRBD1 (5 bases). The source of this sequence is a man between 40 and 49 years old with HIV. CDR3 loop: CASSQLEGSGPNTEAFF. The CDR3 DNA follows: TGTGCCAGCAGCCAACTAGAGGGGTCAGGGCCGAACACTGAAGCTTTCTTT.